This T cell receptor beta chain was found in a study of spatial heterogeneity in lung cancer. Across the study: The 60 to 90 donors had untreated early-stage non-small cell lung cancer. Each distinct TCR and UMI combination averaged more than ten appearances in raw reads. Study-level results: Detection of ubiquitous tumor TCRs in blood was higher at resection than follow-up.

Germline V gene data show CDR1 as SGHRS and CDR2 as YFSETQ. The CDR3 consists of 12 residues. The V end lost 0 bases, the J end lost 4 bases, and 4 bases lay between the germline ends. As to time point: blood at routine non-recurrence follow-up after resection. From tumor, nontumor lung or frozen PBMC, whole RNA was taken unsorted for sequencing. TCRdb called the 5' RACE reads again in MiXCR, with one record for every CDR3 protein. The table shows about 45,000 distinct CDR3 sequences, with more than 20% occurring only once. Details on this clonotype: Antigen specificity is unknown.

The sequence came from a female donor with early-stage non-small cell lung cancer. The rearrangement uses TRBV5-1 and TRBJ1-2, with D hard to call. This specimen was PBMCs, taken at follow-up. The CDR3 DNA is TGCGCCAGCAGCTTGGGACGCTATGGCTACACCTTC. Its protein product is CASSLGRYGYTF.